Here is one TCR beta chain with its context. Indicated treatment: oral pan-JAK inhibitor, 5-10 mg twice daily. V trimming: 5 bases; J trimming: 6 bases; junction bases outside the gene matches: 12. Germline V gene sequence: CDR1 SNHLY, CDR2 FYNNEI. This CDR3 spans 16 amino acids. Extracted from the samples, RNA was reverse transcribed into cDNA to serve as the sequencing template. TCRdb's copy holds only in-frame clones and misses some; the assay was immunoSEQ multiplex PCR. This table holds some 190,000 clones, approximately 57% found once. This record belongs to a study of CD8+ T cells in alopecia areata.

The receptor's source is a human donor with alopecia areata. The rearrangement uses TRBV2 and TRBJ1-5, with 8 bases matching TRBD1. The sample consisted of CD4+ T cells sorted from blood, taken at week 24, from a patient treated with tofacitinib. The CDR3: CASSLQGQAARQPQHF. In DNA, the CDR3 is TGTGCCAGCAGTTTACAGGGACAGGCCGCACGTCAGCCCCAGCATTTT.